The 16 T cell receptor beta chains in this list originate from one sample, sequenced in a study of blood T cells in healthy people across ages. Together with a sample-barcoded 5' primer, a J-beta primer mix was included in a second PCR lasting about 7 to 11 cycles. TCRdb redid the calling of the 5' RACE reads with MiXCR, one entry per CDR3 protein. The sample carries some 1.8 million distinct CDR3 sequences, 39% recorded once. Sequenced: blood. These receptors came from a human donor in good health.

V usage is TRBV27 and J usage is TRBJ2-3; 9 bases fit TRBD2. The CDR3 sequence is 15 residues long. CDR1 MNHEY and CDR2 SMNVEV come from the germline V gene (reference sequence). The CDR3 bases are TGTACCTGCTCTTCCGGGACTAGCATCGCAGATACGCAGTATTTT. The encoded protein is CTCSSGTSIADTQYF.

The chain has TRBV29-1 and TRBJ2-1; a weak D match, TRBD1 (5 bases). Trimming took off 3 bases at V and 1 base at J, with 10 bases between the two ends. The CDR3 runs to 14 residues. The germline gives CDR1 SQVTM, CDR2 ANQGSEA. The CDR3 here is CSVDPGRSYNEQFF. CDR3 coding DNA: TGCAGCGTTGATCCAGGGCGGTCCTACAATGAGCAGTTCTTC.

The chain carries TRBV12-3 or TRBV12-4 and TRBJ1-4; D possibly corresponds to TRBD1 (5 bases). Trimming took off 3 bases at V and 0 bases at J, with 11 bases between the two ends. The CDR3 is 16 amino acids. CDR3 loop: CASSLGVRATNEKLFF. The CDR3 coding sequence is TGTGCCAGCAGTTTGGGGGTTCGAGCAACTAATGAAAAACTGTTTTTT.

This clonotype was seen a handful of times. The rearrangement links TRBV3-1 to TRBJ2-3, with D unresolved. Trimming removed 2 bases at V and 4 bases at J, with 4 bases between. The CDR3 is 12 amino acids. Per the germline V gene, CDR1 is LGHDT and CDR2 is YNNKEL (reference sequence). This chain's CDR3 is CASSQYADTQYF. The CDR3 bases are TGTGCCAGCAGCCAATATGCAGATACGCAGTATTTT.

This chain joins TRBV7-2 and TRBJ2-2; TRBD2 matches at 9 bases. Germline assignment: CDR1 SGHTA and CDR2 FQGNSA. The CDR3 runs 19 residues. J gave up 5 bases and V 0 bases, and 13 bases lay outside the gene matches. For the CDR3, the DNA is TGTGCCAGCAGCTTAGCTAGGCTAGCGGGGTGGGGCCGGACCGGGGAGCTGTTTTTT. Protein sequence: CASSLARLAGWGRTGELFF.

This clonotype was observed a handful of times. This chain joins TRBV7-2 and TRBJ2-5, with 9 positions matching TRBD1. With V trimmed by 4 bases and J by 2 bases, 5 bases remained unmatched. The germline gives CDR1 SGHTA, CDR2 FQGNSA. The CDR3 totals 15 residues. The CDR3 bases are TGTGCCAGCAGCTCCGAGGGACAGGGACAAGAGACCCAGTACTTC. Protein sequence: CASSSEGQGQETQYF.

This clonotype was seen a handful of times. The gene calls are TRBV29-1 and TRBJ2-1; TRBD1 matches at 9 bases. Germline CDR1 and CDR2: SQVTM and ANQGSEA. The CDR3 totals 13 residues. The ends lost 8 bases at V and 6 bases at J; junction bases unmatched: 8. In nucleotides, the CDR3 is TGCAGCTTCTCTCCGACAGGGGGCAATGAGCAGTTCTTC. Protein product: CSFSPTGGNEQFF.

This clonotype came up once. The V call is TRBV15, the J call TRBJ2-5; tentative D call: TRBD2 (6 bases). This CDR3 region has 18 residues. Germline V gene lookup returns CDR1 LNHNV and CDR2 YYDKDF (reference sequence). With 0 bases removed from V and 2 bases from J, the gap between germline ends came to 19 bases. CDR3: CATSREWSESGWQETQYF. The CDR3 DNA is TGTGCCACCAGCAGAGAATGGAGTGAGAGCGGGTGGCAAGAGACCCAGTACTTC.

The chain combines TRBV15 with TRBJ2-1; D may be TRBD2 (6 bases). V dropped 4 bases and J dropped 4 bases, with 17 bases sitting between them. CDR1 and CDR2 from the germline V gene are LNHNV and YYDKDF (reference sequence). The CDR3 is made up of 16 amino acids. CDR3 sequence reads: CATSKGKAGAYNEQFF. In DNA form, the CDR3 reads TGTGCCACCAGCAAGGGAAAAGCGGGCGCGTACAATGAGCAGTTCTTC. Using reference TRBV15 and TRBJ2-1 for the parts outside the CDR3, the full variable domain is DAMVIQNPRYQVTQFGKPVTLSCSQTLNHNVMYWYQQKSSQAPKLLFHYYDKDFNNEADTPDNFQSRRPNTSFCFLDIRSPGLGDTAMYLCATSKGKAGAYNEQFFGPGTRLTVL.

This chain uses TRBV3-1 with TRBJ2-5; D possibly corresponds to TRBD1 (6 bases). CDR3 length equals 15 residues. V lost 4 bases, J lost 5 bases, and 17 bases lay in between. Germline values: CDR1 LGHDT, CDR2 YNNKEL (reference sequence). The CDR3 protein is CASSRQAGVEETQYF. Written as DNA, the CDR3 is TGTGCCAGCAGCCGCCAAGCAGGGGTAGAGGAGACCCAGTACTTC.

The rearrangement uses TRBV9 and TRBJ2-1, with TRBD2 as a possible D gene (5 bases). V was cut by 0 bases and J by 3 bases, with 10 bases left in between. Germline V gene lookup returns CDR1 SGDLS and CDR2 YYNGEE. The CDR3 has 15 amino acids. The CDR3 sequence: CASSVDPDYYNEQFF. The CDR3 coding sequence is TGTGCCAGCAGCGTAGACCCAGACTACTACAATGAGCAGTTCTTC.

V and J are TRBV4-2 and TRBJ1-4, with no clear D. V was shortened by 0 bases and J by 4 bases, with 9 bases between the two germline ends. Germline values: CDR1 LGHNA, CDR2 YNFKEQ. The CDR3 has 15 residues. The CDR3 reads CASSQDERINEKLFF. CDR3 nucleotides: TGTGCCAGCAGCCAAGACGAACGGATTAATGAAAAACTGTTTTTT.

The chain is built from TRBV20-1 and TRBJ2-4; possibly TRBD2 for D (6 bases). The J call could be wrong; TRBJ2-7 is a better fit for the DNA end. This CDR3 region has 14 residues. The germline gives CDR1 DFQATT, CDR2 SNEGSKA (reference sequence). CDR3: CSARARNGGYEQYF. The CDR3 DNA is TGCAGTGCTAGAGCAAGGAATGGGGGGTACGAGCAGTACTTC.

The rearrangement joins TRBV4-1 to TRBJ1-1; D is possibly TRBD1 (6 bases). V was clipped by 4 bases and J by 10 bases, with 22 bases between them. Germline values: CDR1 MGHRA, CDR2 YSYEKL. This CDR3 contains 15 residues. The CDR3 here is CASSPEGHEIRGAFF. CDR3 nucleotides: TGCGCCAGCAGCCCCGAGGGACACGAGATACGGGGAGCTTTCTTT.

The CDR3 spells CASSHNVGTRWGEQFF. In nucleotides, the CDR3 is TGCGCCAGCAGCCATAACGTAGGGACTAGGTGGGGTGAGCAGTTCTTC. The chain carries TRBV4-1 and TRBJ2-1; TRBD2 aligns across 8 bases. CDR1 and CDR2 from the germline V gene are MGHRA and YSYEKL. This CDR3 is built from 16 residues. Trimming removed 3 bases from V and 9 bases from J; junction bases left unmatched: 13.

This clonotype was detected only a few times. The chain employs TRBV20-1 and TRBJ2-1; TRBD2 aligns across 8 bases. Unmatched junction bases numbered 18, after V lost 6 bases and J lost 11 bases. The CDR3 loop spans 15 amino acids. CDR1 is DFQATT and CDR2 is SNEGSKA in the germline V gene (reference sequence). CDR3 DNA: TGCAGTGCCACGCGGGGTAGCGGGGACACATATAAGCAGTTCTTC. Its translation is CSATRGSGDTYKQFF.